A selection of T cell receptor beta chains follows, all from one sample in a study of control samples from healthy donors and cancer patients. Sequencing used immunoSEQ multiplex PCR; TCRdb keeps in-frame clones, though not all of them. The table lists roughly 88,000 clones, 91% of them singletons. Sequencing was done on a sample of blood. Receptors originate from a man between 50 and 59 years old in good health. Each CDR3 is given with its conserved first and last residue. The order of the fields is V gene, J gene, D gene, clone size, CDR3 protein, CDR3 DNA. A D gene is named only where the DNA matches it firmly. Rows may omit the clone size; those that give it use once, few, many or a size class.

TRBV29-1,TRBJ1-2,.,.,CSGAVQGNYGYTF,TGCAGCGGGGCGGTCCAGGGGAACTATGGCTACACCTTC
TRBV6-2/TRBV6-3,TRBJ1-6,TRBD1,.,CASSYSSKGATSPLHF,TGTGCCAGCAGTTACTCGAGCAAGGGGGCTACCTCACCCCTCCACTTT
TRBV10-3,TRBJ1-1,TRBD1,.,CAISESWTGSEAFF,TGTGCCATCAGTGAGTCTTGGACAGGGAGTGAGGCTTTCTTT
TRBV19,TRBJ2-3,TRBD2,.,CASSSLAGGSTDTQYF,TGTGCCAGTAGTAGCTTAGCGGGGGGGTCCACAGATACGCAGTATTTT
TRBV19,TRBJ2-3,TRBD2,.,CATKGVLAGGYSTDTQYF,TGTGCCACTAAAGGAGTACTAGCGGGGGGTTACAGCACAGATACGCAGTATTTT
TRBV5-1,TRBJ2-7,.,.,CASSLDSVGLGEQYF,TGCGCCAGCAGCTTGGACTCCGTCGGTTTGGGGGAGCAGTACTTC
TRBV6-5,TRBJ1-4,.,.,CASRRGEKLFF,TGTGCCAGCAGGAGGGGCGAAAAACTGTTTTTT
TRBV10-2,TRBJ2-1,TRBD2,.,CASSESSGGAVEQFF,TGCGCCAGCAGTGAGTCTAGCGGGGGGGCCGTTGAGCAGTTCTTC
TRBV19,TRBJ1-2,TRBD1,.,CASSPDRDGYGYTF,TGTGCCAGTAGTCCTGACAGGGATGGCTATGGCTACACCTTC
TRBV27,TRBJ1-5,.,few,CASSSDQRQPQHF,TGTGCCAGCAGCTCGGATCAGCGTCAGCCCCAGCATTTT
TRBV5-1,TRBJ2-7,.,.,CASRGGLYEQYF,TGCGCCAGCAGAGGAGGGCTATACGAGCAGTACTTC
TRBV10-2,TRBJ1-1,.,.,CASTGGWYTEAFF,TGCGCCAGCACTGGGGGTTGGTACACTGAAGCTTTCTTT
TRBV6-2/TRBV6-3,TRBJ2-7,.,.,CASSFLGFYEQYF,TGTGCCAGCAGTTTTTTGGGATTCTACGAGCAGTACTTC
TRBV6-2/TRBV6-3,TRBJ1-1,.,.,CASSFQKITEAFF,TGTGCCAGCAGTTTCCAAAAGATCACTGAAGCTTTCTTT
TRBV3-1/TRBV3-2,TRBJ2-3,.,.,CASSQDPRLFTDTQYF,TGTGCCAGCAGCCAAGATCCCAGACTGTTCACAGATACGCAGTATTTT
TRBV3-1/TRBV3-2,TRBJ2-5,TRBD1,.,CASSQATGVATQYF,TGTGCCAGCAGCCAAGCGACAGGGGTGGCGACCCAGTACTTC
TRBV4-1,TRBJ1-1,.,.,CASSRQTVTEAFF,TGCGCCAGCAGCCGACAGACAGTGACTGAAGCTTTCTTT
TRBV5-6,TRBJ2-4,TRBD2,.,CASSLYSGGAKNIQYF,TGTGCCAGCAGCTTATATAGCGGGGGGGCCAAAAACATTCAGTACTTC
TRBV30,TRBJ2-2,.,.,CASGFEGGRTGELFF,TGTGCCTCAGGGTTCGAGGGGGGGCGTACCGGGGAGCTGTTTTTT
TRBV18,TRBJ2-5,.,.,CASSPPATGTQYF,TGTGCCAGCTCACCACCTGCAACGGGGACCCAGTACTTC
TRBV25-1,TRBJ1-1,.,.,CASTQGGNTEAFF,TGTGCCAGCACCCAAGGGGGAAACACTGAAGCTTTCTTT
TRBV28,TRBJ1-2,.,.,CASTDRTANYGYTF,TGTGCCAGCACCGACCGGACGGCCAACTATGGCTACACCTTC
TRBV20-1,TRBJ2-1,TRBD2,.,CSASSGGAGTYNEQFF,TGCAGTGCTAGTAGCGGGGGGGCTGGGACCTACAATGAGCAGTTCTTC
TRBV6-6,TRBJ2-5,TRBD1,.,CASSYRPGGAETQYF,TGTGCCAGCAGTTATCGGCCAGGGGGCGCCGAGACCCAGTACTTC
TRBV7-2,TRBJ1-2,TRBD1,once,CASGKGQEYGYTF,TGTGCCAGCGGCAAAGGACAGGAGTACGGCTACACCTTC
TRBV5-1,TRBJ1-1,.,.,CASSLDSVNTEAFF,TGCGCCAGCAGCTTGGATTCCGTCAACACTGAAGCTTTCTTT
TRBV10-3,TRBJ1-2,.,.,CAISEGGDYGYTF,TGTGCCATCAGTGAAGGGGGTGACTATGGCTACACCTTC
TRBV6-5,TRBJ1-2,.,.,CASSILNRDYGYTF,TGTGCCAGCAGTATCCTGAACAGGGACTATGGCTACACCTTC
TRBV5-1,TRBJ1-2,.,.,CASSLRDQGGYTF,TGCGCCAGCAGCTTAAGGGATCAGGGAGGCTACACCTTC
TRBV6-1,TRBJ2-1,TRBD2,.,CASSEFGGGGPDNEQFF,TGTGCCAGCAGTGAATTCGGCGGGGGGGGCCCCGACAATGAGCAGTTCTTC
TRBV7-9,TRBJ1-1,.,.,CASSLQGSDTEAFF,TGTGCCAGCAGCTTACAGGGGTCCGACACTGAAGCTTTCTTT
TRBV10-3,TRBJ2-2,TRBD1,.,CAISLSGTGSNTGELFF,TGTGCCATCAGTTTATCCGGGACAGGCTCGAACACCGGGGAGCTGTTTTTT
TRBV6-2/TRBV6-3,TRBJ2-7,.,few,CASSSFAASYEQYF,TGTGCCAGCAGTTCATTTGCGGCTTCCTACGAGCAGTACTTC
TRBV7-8,TRBJ2-5,.,.,CASRSVGTKETQYF,TGTGCCAGCCGTTCGGTGGGTACTAAAGAGACCCAGTACTTC
TRBV5-8,TRBJ1-2,.,.,CASSPPLEVYGYTF,TGTGCCAGCAGCCCCCCGTTGGAGGTCTATGGCTACACCTTC
TRBV6-5,TRBJ1-1,TRBD1,.,CASIRDRGVLEAFF,TGTGCCAGCATCAGGGACAGGGGAGTACTTGAAGCTTTCTTT
TRBV18,TRBJ2-7,.,.,CASSPRDFSYEQYF,TGTGCCAGCTCACCCCGGGACTTCTCCTACGAGCAGTACTTC
TRBV27,TRBJ1-6,TRBD1,.,CASSLPTGPLNSSYNSPLHF,TGTGCCAGCAGTTTACCGACAGGGCCCTTAAATAGCTCCTATAATTCACCCCTCCACTTT